The clone carrying this T cell receptor beta chain was counted many times. Its antigen remains unknown. This sample is part of a study of blood T cells in healthy people across ages. On the study more broadly: Template switching captured about one barcoded beta molecule per two T cells.

Deletions cut 0 bases from V and 4 bases from J, with 12 bases between. Germline V CDR1 and CDR2: SGHTA, FQGTGA. The CDR3 is made up of 15 amino acids. Each sample yielded at least 6 micrograms of PBMC total RNA. Findings and caveats of the study: The lack of PBMC sorting stopped any conclusive naive versus antigen-experienced comparison. It was the long-lived donors that had more naive CD4+ cells and higher diversity than aged donors.

A sample-barcoded 5' primer and a J-beta primer mix were used in a second PCR of roughly 7 to 11 cycles. TCRdb re-analysed the 5' RACE reads in MiXCR, keeping a single row per CDR3 protein. The table records 630,000 or so distinct CDR3 sequences, roughly 32% of them present only once. This TCR was recovered from a woman aged 80 or over in good health. This chain connects TRBV7-3 to TRBJ2-5; D might be TRBD2 (5 bases). Sequenced: blood. The DNA of the CDR3 is TGTGCCAGCAGCTTAACAGGGCTAGCAGTAGAGACCCAGTACTTC. Translated, it gives CASSLTGLAVETQYF.